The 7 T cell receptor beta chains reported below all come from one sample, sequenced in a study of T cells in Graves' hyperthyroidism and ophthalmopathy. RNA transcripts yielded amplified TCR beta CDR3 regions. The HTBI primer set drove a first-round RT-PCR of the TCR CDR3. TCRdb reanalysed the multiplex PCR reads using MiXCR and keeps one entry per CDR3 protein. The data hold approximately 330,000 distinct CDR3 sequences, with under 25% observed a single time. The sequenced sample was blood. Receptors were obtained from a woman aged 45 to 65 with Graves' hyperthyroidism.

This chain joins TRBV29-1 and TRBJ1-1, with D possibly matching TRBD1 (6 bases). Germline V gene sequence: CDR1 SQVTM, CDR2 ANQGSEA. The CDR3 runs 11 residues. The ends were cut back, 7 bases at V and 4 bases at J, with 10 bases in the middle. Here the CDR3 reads CSAGGPTEAFF. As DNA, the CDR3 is TGCAGCGCGGGGGGGCCCACTGAAGCTTTCTTT. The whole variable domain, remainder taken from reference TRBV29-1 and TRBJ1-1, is SAVISQKPSRDICQRGTSLTIQCQVDSQVTMMFWYRQQPGQSLTLIATANQGSEATYESGFVIDKFPISRPNLTFSTLTVSNMSPEDSSIYLCSAGGPTEAFFGQGTRLTVV.

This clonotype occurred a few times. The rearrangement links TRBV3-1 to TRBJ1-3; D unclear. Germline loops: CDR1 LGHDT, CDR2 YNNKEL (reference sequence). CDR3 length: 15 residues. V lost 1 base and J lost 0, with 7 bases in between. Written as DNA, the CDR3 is TGTGCCAGCAGCCAAGGGCCGCACTCTGGAAACACCATATATTTT. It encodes CASSQGPHSGNTIYF.

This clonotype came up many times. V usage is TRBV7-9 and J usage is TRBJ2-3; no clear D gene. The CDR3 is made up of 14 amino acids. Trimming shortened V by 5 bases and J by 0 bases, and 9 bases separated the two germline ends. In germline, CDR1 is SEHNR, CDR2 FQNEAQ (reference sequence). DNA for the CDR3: TGTGCCAGCAGCCTGTGGGGAAGCACAGATACGCAGTATTTT. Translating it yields CASSLWGSTDTQYF.

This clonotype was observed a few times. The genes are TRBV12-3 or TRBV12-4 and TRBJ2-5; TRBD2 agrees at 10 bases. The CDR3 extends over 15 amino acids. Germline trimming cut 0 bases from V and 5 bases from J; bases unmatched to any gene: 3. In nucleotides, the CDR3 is TGTGCCAGCAGTTTAGCGCGTAGCGGGAGGGAGACCCAGTACTTC. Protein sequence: CASSLARSGRETQYF.

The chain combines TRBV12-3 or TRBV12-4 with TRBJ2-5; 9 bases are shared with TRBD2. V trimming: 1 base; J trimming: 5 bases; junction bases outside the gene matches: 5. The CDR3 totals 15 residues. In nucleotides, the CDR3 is TGTGCCAGCAGTTTAGAAGGCGGGAGGGCCGAGACCCAGTACTTC. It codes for CASSLEGGRAETQYF.

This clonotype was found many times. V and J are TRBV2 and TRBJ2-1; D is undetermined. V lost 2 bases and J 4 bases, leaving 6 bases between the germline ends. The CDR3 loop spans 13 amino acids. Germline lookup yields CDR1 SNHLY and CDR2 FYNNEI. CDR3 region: CASSENRYNEQFF. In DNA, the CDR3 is TGTGCCAGCAGTGAAAATAGGTACAATGAGCAGTTCTTC.

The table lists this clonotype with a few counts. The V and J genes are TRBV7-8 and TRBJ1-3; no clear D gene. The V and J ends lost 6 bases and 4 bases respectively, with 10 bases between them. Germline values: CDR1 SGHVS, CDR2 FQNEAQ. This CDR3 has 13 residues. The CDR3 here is CASRRASGNTIYF. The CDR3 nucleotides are TGTGCCAGCAGGCGCGCCTCGGGAAACACCATATATTTT.